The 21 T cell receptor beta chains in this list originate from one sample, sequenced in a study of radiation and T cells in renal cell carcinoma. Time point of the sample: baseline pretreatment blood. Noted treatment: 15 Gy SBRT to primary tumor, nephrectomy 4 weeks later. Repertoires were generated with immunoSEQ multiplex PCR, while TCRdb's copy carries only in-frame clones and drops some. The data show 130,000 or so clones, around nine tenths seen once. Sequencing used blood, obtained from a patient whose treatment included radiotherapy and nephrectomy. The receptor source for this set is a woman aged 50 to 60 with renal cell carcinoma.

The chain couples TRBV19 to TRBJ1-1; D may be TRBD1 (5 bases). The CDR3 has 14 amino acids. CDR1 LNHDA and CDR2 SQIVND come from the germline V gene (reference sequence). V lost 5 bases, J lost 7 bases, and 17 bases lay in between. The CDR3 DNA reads TGTGCCAGTAGTGAATACACGGGACTCGTTGAAGCTTTCTTT. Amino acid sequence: CASSEYTGLVEAFF.

Here the CDR3 DNA reads TGTGCCAGCAGACAGACAGGGGGGAACACTGAAGCTTTCTTT. Protein sequence: CASRQTGGNTEAFF. This chain connects TRBV6-4 to TRBJ1-1, with TRBD1 matching over 9 bases. V shed 6 bases, J shed 1 base, and the junction held 3 bases outside the gene matches. The CDR3 covers 14 residues. Germline loops: CDR1 MRHNA, CDR2 SNTAGT.

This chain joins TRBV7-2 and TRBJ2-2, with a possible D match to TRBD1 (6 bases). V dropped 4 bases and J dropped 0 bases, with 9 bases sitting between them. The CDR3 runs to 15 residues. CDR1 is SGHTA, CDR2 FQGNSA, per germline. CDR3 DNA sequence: TGTGCCAGCAGCTCGGACAGAACGAACACCGGGGAGCTGTTTTTT. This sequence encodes CASSSDRTNTGELFF.

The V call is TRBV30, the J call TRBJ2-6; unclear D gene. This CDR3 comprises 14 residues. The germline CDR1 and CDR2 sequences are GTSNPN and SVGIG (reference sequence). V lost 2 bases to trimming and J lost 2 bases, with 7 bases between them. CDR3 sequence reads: CAWSRDTGANVLTF. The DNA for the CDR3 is TGTGCCTGGAGTAGGGATACTGGGGCCAACGTCCTGACTTTC.

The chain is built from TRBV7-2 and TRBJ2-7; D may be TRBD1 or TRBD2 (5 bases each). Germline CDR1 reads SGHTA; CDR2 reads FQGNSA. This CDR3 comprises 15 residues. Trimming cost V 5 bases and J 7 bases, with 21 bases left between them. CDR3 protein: CASSQIGTAAGEQYF. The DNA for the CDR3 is TGTGCCAGCAGCCAAATAGGGACCGCAGCCGGGGAGCAGTACTTC.

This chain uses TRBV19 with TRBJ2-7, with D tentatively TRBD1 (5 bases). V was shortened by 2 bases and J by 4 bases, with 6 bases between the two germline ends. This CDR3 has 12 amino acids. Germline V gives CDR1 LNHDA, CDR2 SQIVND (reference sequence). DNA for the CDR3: TGTGCCAGTAGTATAAGGGGTTACGAGCAGTACTTC. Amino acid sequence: CASSIRGYEQYF.

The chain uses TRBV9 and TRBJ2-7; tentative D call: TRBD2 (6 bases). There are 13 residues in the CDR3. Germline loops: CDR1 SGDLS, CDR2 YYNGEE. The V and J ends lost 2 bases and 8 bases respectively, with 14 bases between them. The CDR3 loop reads CASSVSRGDKQYF. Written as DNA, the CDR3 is TGTGCCAGCAGCGTTTCCCGCGGGGATAAGCAGTACTTC.

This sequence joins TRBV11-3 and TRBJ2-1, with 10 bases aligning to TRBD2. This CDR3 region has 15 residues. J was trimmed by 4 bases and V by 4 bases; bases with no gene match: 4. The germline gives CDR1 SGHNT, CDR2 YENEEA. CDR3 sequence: CASSSQRGGYNEQFF. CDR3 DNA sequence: TGTGCCAGCAGCTCCCAGCGGGGGGGATACAATGAGCAGTTCTTC.

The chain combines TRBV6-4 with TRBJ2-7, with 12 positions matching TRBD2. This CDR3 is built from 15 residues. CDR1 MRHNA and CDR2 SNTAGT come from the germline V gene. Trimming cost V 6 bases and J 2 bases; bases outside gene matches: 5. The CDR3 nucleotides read TGTGCCAGCAGCCAGACTAGCGGGGGACCCTACGAGCAGTACTTC. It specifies CASSQTSGGPYEQYF.

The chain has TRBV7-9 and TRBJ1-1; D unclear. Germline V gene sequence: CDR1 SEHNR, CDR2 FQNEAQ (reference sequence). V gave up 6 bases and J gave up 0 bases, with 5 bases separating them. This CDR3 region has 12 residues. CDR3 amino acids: CASRPLNTEAFF. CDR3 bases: TGTGCCAGCAGGCCACTGAACACTGAAGCTTTCTTT.

The chain's CDR3 is CASSSAQGNTIYF. The CDR3 DNA sequence: TGTGCCAGCAGCTCGGCACAGGGGAACACCATATATTTT. The chain carries TRBV7-2 and TRBJ1-3; TRBD1 aligns across 7 bases. The CDR3 covers 13 residues. Trimming removed 4 bases from V and 7 bases from J; junction bases left unmatched: 4. Germline V CDR1 and CDR2: SGHTA, FQGNSA.

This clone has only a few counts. The CDR3 sequence: CARSLVGWNTEAFF. The DNA for the CDR3 is TGTGCCAGAAGCTTGGTTGGGTGGAACACTGAAGCTTTCTTT. The chain carries TRBV5-3 and TRBJ1-1; no definite D call. TRBV5-3 falls under the ORF class, with uncertain function. The length of the CDR3 is 14 residues. Trimming shortened V by 0 bases and J by 1 base, and 7 bases separated the two germline ends.

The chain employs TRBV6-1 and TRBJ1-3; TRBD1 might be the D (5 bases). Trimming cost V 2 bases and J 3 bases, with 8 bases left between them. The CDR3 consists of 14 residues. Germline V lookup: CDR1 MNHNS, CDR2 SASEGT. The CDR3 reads CASSEMGLGNTIYF. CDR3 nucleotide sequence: TGTGCCAGCAGTGAAATGGGGCTTGGAAACACCATATATTTT.

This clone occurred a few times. Here the CDR3 DNA reads TGCGCCAGTCGCGGGCTGAGCTCCTACAATGAGCAGTTCTTC. It is translated as CASRGLSSYNEQFF. This chain uses TRBV5-1 with TRBJ2-1; D possibly corresponds to TRBD2 (5 bases). The germline CDR1 and CDR2 sequences are SGHRS and YFSETQ. V was clipped by 8 bases and J by 0 bases, with 12 bases between them. The CDR3 totals 14 residues.

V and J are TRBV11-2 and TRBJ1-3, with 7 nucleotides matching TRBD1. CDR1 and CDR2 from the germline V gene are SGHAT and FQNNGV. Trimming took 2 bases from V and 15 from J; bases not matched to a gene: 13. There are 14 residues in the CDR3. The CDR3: CASSLNPGTDPRYF. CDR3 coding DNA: TGTGCCAGCAGCTTAAACCCCGGGACAGACCCCAGATATTTT.

The CDR3 here is CASTTWDSSYGYTF. CDR3 DNA: TGTGCCAGTACCACGTGGGACAGCTCATATGGCTACACCTTC. This rearrangement joins TRBV19 to TRBJ1-2; 7 nucleotides align to TRBD1. The CDR3 runs 14 residues. Germline loops: CDR1 LNHDA, CDR2 SQIVND (reference sequence). V shed 7 bases, J shed 5 bases, and the junction held 10 bases outside the gene matches.

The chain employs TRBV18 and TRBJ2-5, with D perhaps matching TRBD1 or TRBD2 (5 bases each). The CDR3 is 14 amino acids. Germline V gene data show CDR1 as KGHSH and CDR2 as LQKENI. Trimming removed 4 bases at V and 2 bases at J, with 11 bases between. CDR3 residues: CASSRGADQETQYF. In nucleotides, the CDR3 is TGTGCCAGCTCACGAGGGGCGGATCAAGAGACCCAGTACTTC.

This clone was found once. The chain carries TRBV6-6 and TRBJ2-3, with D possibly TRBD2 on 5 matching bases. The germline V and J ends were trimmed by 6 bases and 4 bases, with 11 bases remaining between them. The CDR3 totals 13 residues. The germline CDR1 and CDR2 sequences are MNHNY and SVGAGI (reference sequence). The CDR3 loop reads CASSWVRADTQYF. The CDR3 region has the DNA TGTGCCAGCAGCTGGGTGAGGGCAGATACGCAGTATTTT.

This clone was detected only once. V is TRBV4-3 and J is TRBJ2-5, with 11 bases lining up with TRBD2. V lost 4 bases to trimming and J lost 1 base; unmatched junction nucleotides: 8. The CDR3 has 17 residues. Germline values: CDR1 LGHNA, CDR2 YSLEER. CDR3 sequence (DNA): TGCGCCAGCAGCCTCCAGACTAGCGGGGCCCCCCAAGAGACCCAGTACTTC. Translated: CASSLQTSGAPQETQYF.

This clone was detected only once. Here the CDR3 DNA reads TGTGCCAGCAGCTTAGTCGGGACGAGCAATCAGCCCCAGCATTTT. Its protein product is CASSLVGTSNQPQHF. The chain combines TRBV7-2 with TRBJ1-5; tentatively, D is TRBD1 (5 bases). V lost 1 base, J lost 1 base, and 8 bases lay in between. The CDR3 runs to 15 residues. The germline V gene encodes CDR1 SGHTA and CDR2 FQGNSA.

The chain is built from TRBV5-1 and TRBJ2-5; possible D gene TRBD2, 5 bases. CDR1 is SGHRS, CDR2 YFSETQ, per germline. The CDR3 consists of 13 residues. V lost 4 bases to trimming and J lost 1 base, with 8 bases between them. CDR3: CASSPDSQETQYF. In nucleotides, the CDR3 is TGCGCCAGCAGCCCGGACTCCCAAGAGACCCAGTACTTC.